This TCR beta chain came from a study of T cells in tuberculosis. Profiled with immunoSEQ multiplex PCR; TCRdb holds only in-frame clones, not every one. This sample has more than 20,000 clones; around 87% occur once, and the top ten carry around 15%. Latent tuberculosis screening used tuberculin skin test and IGRA at entry. The CDR3 consists of 17 residues. V trimming: 2 bases; J trimming: 5 bases; junction bases outside the gene matches: 13. Per the germline V gene, CDR1 is MNHEY and CDR2 is SMNVEV (reference sequence). Sequenced sample: PBMCs. The clonotype comes from a donor aged 10 to 29 with latent tuberculosis or without tuberculosis infection. The chain couples TRBV27 to TRBJ2-7; TRBD1 matches 9 bases. The CDR3 DNA follows: TGTGCCAGCAGTTTACCGTTCTCCGGGACAGGGTTCCACGAGCAGTACTTC. This codes for CASSLPFSGTGFHEQYF.